The 15 T cell receptor beta chains presented below share a single source sample, sequenced in a study of T-cell reconstitution after alpha-beta-depleted transplantation in children. The TCRbeta library incorporated unique molecular identifiers. Using its own MiXCR run on the PCR reads, TCRdb lists one record per CDR3 protein. The data show 100,000 or so distinct CDR3 sequences, around 22% seen once. Here the sequenced sample was PBMCs, taken before TCRalphabeta/CD19-depleted stem cell transplant. The receptors stem from a boy under 10 years old with acute lymphoblastic leukemia, due to receive a stem cell transplant.

Written as DNA, the CDR3 is TGCGCCAGCAGCGGAACGGGGGACGGCTCCTACGAGCAGTACTTC. Translated, it gives CASSGTGDGSYEQYF. J is TRBJ2-7 and V is TRBV5-1, with D tentatively TRBD2 (6 bases). V was clipped by 4 bases and J by 0 bases, with 14 bases between them. The germline V gene encodes CDR1 SGHRS and CDR2 YFSETQ. The CDR3 length is 15 residues.

This clonotype was counted ten times or more. The chain carries TRBV7-7 and TRBJ2-7, with D hard to call. Germline V gives CDR1 SSHAT, CDR2 FNYEAQ (reference sequence). This CDR3 is built from 12 residues. The V end was cut by 1 base, the J end by 3 bases, with 4 bases between. Here the CDR3 reads CASSLVVYEQYF. For the CDR3, the DNA is TGTGCCAGCAGCTTAGTAGTCTACGAGCAGTACTTC. The whole variable domain, remainder taken from reference TRBV7-7 and TRBJ2-7, is GAGVSQSPRYKVTKRGQDVTLRCDPISSHATLYWYQQALGQGPEFLTYFNYEAQPDKSGLPSDRFSAERPEGSISTLTIQRTEQRDSAMYRCASSLVVYEQYFGPGTRLTVT.

This clonotype showed up just a few times. This chain connects TRBV12-3 or TRBV12-4 to TRBJ1-5; 7 bases map to TRBD1. The CDR3 sequence is 14 residues long. Trimming removed 6 bases from V and 4 bases from J; junction bases left unmatched: 6. The CDR3 coding sequence is TGTGCCAGCAGCCGCCTACAGGGGAATCAGCCCCAGCATTTT. It is translated as CASSRLQGNQPQHF.

The V gene is TRBV7-2, the J gene TRBJ2-1; D is perhaps TRBD1 or TRBD2 (6 bases each). The CDR3 length is 14 residues. The germline gives CDR1 SGHTA, CDR2 FQGNSA. V shed 6 bases and J shed 1 base, with 10 bases lying between them. For the CDR3, the DNA is TGTGCCAGCAGGGGGGGCATATCCTACAATGAGCAGTTCTTC. This encodes CASRGGISYNEQFF.

The chain joins TRBV3-1 to TRBJ1-1, with D maybe TRBD1 (5 bases). The germline CDR1 and CDR2 sequences are LGHDT and YNNKEL (reference sequence). V was clipped by 0 bases and J by 1 base, with 9 bases between them. CDR3 length equals 15 residues. As DNA, the CDR3 is TGTGCCAGCAGCCAAGATGGGGCTGGGAACACTGAAGCTTTCTTT. Encoded protein: CASSQDGAGNTEAFF.

The table lists this clonotype with many counts. This chain uses TRBV28 with TRBJ2-3; perhaps TRBD2 as D (5 bases). In germline, CDR1 is MDHEN, CDR2 SYDVKM. The CDR3 spans 15 residues. Trimming stripped 1 base from V and 0 bases from J, with 8 bases between. Here the CDR3 DNA reads TGTGCCAGCAGTTTATCGGAGCGGAGCACAGATACGCAGTATTTT. Its translation: CASSLSERSTDTQYF.

CDR3 sequence (DNA): TGCAGTGCTAGAGAGGGCAGGGGGCGGTGGACCGGGGAGCTGTTTTTT. Amino acid sequence: CSAREGRGRWTGELFF. The rearrangement joins TRBV20-1 to TRBJ2-2, with TRBD1 matching 8 bases. The CDR3 has 16 amino acids. CDR1 and CDR2 from the germline V gene are DFQATT and SNEGSKA (reference sequence). V lost 0 bases, J lost 5 bases, and 8 bases stayed unmatched.

The J gene is TRBJ1-2, the V gene TRBV10-3; D perhaps matches TRBD1 (5 bases). Germline V lookup: CDR1 ENHRY, CDR2 SYGVKD. V lost 4 bases, J lost 5 bases, and 14 bases lay in between. The CDR3 covers 14 residues. CDR3 sequence: CAISVSGRSYGYTF. The CDR3, as DNA: TGTGCCATCAGTGTATCGGGGCGCAGTTATGGCTACACCTTC.

In this sample, this clonotype turned up a few times. The chain links TRBV6-1 to TRBJ1-1; D remains ambiguous. CDR1 is MNHNS, CDR2 SASEGT, per germline. Trimming stripped 6 bases from V and 7 bases from J, with 9 bases between. The CDR3 runs to 11 residues. The CDR3 region has the DNA TGTGCCAGCAGAGACCGGGGTGAAGCTTTCTTT. This codes for CASRDRGEAFF.

The chain carries TRBV4-1 and TRBJ2-2; 9 bases map to TRBD2. The CDR3 consists of 17 residues. The germline V gene has CDR1 MGHRA and CDR2 YSYEKL. The junction had 13 bases not matched to a gene; V was cut back by 4 bases and J by 7 bases. The CDR3 DNA reads TGCGCCAGCAGCCCGATCTCAGCGGGGGGCCTCCTCGGGGAGCTGTTTTTT. Translating it yields CASSPISAGGLLGELFF.

There are many counts of this clonotype. V gene TRBV6-4 combines with J gene TRBJ2-3; 9 bases match TRBD2. Germline V gene sequence: CDR1 MRHNA, CDR2 SNTAGT. The CDR3 covers 14 residues. Unmatched junction bases numbered 0, after V lost 4 bases and J lost 1 base. The CDR3 spells CASSGTSGTDTQYF. In DNA, the CDR3 is TGTGCCAGCAGTGGGACTAGCGGCACAGATACGCAGTATTTT.

This rearrangement joins TRBV20-1 to TRBJ2-2; no clear D. V dropped 3 bases and J dropped 1 base, with 9 bases sitting between them. Per germline, CDR1 DFQATT and CDR2 SNEGSKA (reference sequence). The CDR3 is made up of 14 amino acids. As DNA, the CDR3 is TGCAGTGCTAGTGGTGGAGTGAACACCGGGGAGCTGTTTTTT. Its protein product is CSASGGVNTGELFF.

By share, this clonotype counts as medium-sized. J is TRBJ2-1 and V is TRBV12-3 or TRBV12-4, with D perhaps TRBD2 (6 bases). The CDR3 totals 15 residues. With 6 bases removed from V and 5 bases from J, the gap between germline ends came to 17 bases. CDR3 protein: CASSAGLGTNNEQFF. CDR3 sequence (DNA): TGTGCCAGCAGCGCGGGACTCGGAACTAACAATGAGCAGTTCTTC.

This clonotype appeared a few times. J is TRBJ2-7 and V is TRBV29-1; D not resolved. Per the germline V gene, CDR1 is SQVTM and CDR2 is ANQGSEA. The CDR3 has 13 residues. V was cut by 8 bases and J by 3 bases, with 17 bases left in between. The CDR3 DNA follows: TGCAGCACACAAAGACACAAAATCTACGAGCAGTACTTC. It yields the protein CSTQRHKIYEQYF.

J is TRBJ2-1 and V is TRBV12-3 or TRBV12-4; 8 bases agree with TRBD2. This CDR3 spans 17 amino acids. The J segment lost 1 base and the V segment lost 5 bases, leaving 10 bases of the junction unmatched. CDR3 protein: CASSPHPGGLSYNEQFF. The CDR3 DNA reads as TGTGCCAGCAGTCCCCATCCGGGGGGGCTATCCTACAATGAGCAGTTCTTC.